This is a list of T cell receptor beta chains from one sample in a study of cytomegalovirus exposure and HLA in healthy donors. Profiling relied on immunoSEQ multiplex PCR, and the TCRdb table lists in-frame clones only, not all of them. The repertoire holds about 160,000 clones, with 70% to 90% as singletons. Sequencing was done on a sample of PBMCs. All receptors come from a woman aged 25 to 45 in good health and CMV-seronegative. CDR3s include the opening cysteine and the closing phenylalanine or tryptophan. The D gene is left open where the match is weak. Expanded clones get a size class; other rows say once, few or many, or leave the size out.

>TRBV29-1|TRBD1|.|TRBJ2-7
TGCAGCGTTGTGACAGGGATAGCCTACGAGCAGTACTTC
CSVVTGIAYEQYF
>TRBV5-1|TRBD1|.|TRBJ2-3
TGCGCCAGCAGCCTGACCGGGACAGACACAGATACGCAGTATTTT
CASSLTGTDTDTQYF
>TRBV28|.|.|TRBJ1-1
TGTGCCAGCAAAACTATACCGCCGGGACTGCGCAGTGGGGCTTTCTTT
CASKTIPPGLRSGAFF
>TRBV28|TRBD1|.|TRBJ2-2
TGTGCCAGCAGTCCCATGGGACAGGGTAACACCGGGGAGCTGTTTTTT
CASSPMGQGNTGELFF
>TRBV4-3|TRBD2|few|TRBJ2-3
TGCGCCAGCAGTCAGAAGCGGGGACCCACAGATACGCAGTATTTT
CASSQKRGPTDTQYF
>TRBV29-1|TRBD2|.|TRBJ2-1
TGCAGCGTTGGCCCGGGACTAGCGGGAGGCCGCGGCTATGAGCAGTTCTTC
CSVGPGLAGGRGYEQFF
>TRBV4-1|.|.|TRBJ2-7
TGCGCCAGCAGCCCCTTTGGGCCGAACGAGCAGTACTTC
CASSPFGPNEQYF
>TRBV6-6|.|.|TRBJ2-5
TGTGCCAGCAGAGATACTCCAGAGACCCAGTACTTC
CASRDTPETQYF
>TRBV4-3|.|.|TRBJ1-5
TGCGCCAGCAGCCAAAATTGGGGGCAGGATCAGCCCCAGCATTTT
CASSQNWGQDQPQHF
>TRBV9|.|.|TRBJ1-3
TGTGCCAGCAGCGTAGCGGGGGGCCCTGGAAACACCATATATTTT
CASSVAGGPGNTIYF
>TRBV7-9|.|.|TRBJ1-4
TGTGCCAGCAGACTCTGTTCAGGGGTGATTTGCTCGGAAAAACTGTTTTTT
CASRLCSGVICSEKLFF
>TRBV15|.|.|TRBJ2-4
TGTGCCACCAGCAGAGGTGGTCTAGGATGGACCAAAAACATTCAGTACTTC
CATSRGGLGWTKNIQYF
>TRBV14|.|.|TRBJ1-1
TGTGCCAGCAGCCGGAGCCCTCAGTTGGGACACACAAGTCTTAACACTGAAGCTTTCTTT
CASSRSPQLGHTSLNTEAFF
>TRBV27|.|.|TRBJ1-2
TGTGCCAGCAGTCCACAGGGTGATGGCTACACCTTC
CASSPQGDGYTF
>TRBV27|TRBD2|.|TRBJ2-1
TGTGCCAGCAGAAGAGCGGGACCCTCCTACAATGAGCAGTTCTTC
CASRRAGPSYNEQFF
>TRBV30|TRBD1|.|TRBJ1-5
TGTGCCTGTGGACAGGGGAGACGGAATCAGCCCCAGCATTTT
CACGQGRRNQPQHF